Shown below are 25 T cell receptor beta chains from a single sample sequenced in a study of T cell responses to AZD1222 COVID-19 vaccine. Profiled with immunoSEQ multiplex PCR; TCRdb holds only in-frame clones, not every one. The sample has approximately 140,000 clones, nearly 95% seen once. Here the sequenced sample was peripheral blood, taken on day 0 of AZD1222 vaccination. The receptors were gathered from an adult in good health.

This chain connects TRBV6-2 or TRBV6-3 to TRBJ1-2, with D unresolved. The germline V gene encodes CDR1 MNHEY and CDR2 SVGEGT. With 4 bases removed from V and 5 bases from J, the gap between germline ends came to 8 bases. The length of the CDR3 is 12 residues. CDR3 residues: CASSLSQYGYTF. The CDR3 region has the DNA TGTGCCAGCAGTTTATCACAATATGGCTACACCTTC.

This sequence joins TRBV19 and TRBJ1-2; possibly TRBD1 for D (5 bases). The CDR3 totals 18 residues. V was cut by 0 bases and J by 3 bases, with 20 bases left in between. CDR1 LNHDA and CDR2 SQIVND come from the germline V gene (reference sequence). CDR3 loop: CASSIDLGLWTQDYGYTF. CDR3 coding DNA: TGTGCCAGTAGTATAGATCTGGGATTGTGGACACAGGACTATGGCTACACCTTC.

The chain links TRBV10-3 to TRBJ1-5; 7 nucleotides align to TRBD1. The CDR3 has 15 residues. Germline CDR1 ENHRY, CDR2 SYGVKD. Trimming took 8 bases from V and 7 from J; bases not matched to a gene: 14. CDR3 residues: CAIGESDRAAQPQHF. The CDR3 DNA reads TGTGCCATCGGGGAATCCGACAGGGCGGCACAGCCCCAGCATTTT.

J is TRBJ1-5 and V is TRBV10-2; no firm D call. The CDR3 length is 13 residues. The germline V gene has CDR1 WSHSY and CDR2 SAAADI. The ends were cut back, 2 bases at V and 5 bases at J, with 7 bases in the middle. The CDR3, as DNA: TGCGCCAGCAGTGAGGGGCCCTATCAGCCCCAGCATTTT. This translates into CASSEGPYQPQHF.

V usage is TRBV6-5 and J usage is TRBJ1-6, with 8 positions matching TRBD1. V lost 5 bases to trimming and J lost 12 bases; unmatched junction nucleotides: 9. Germline values: CDR1 MNHEY, CDR2 SVGAGI. The CDR3 has 14 residues. The CDR3 region is CASSKDRVPQPLHF. The CDR3 coding sequence is TGTGCCAGCAGTAAGGACAGGGTCCCTCAACCCCTCCACTTT.

This chain links TRBV11-2 with TRBJ1-2; D call uncertain. Trimming cost V 5 bases and J 2 bases, with 15 bases left between them. From germline, CDR1 is SGHAT and CDR2 FQNNGV. The CDR3 is made up of 15 amino acids. As DNA, the CDR3 is TGTGCCAGCAGCCCTATCGGCGGTTTAAACTATGGCTACACCTTC. Translated: CASSPIGGLNYGYTF.

The chain has TRBV6-5 and TRBJ2-5; 11 bases are shared with TRBD2. V lost 4 bases, J lost 1 base, and 2 bases stayed unmatched. This CDR3 has 15 amino acids. CDR1 and CDR2 (germline): MNHEY, SVGAGI. DNA for the CDR3: TGTGCCAGCAGTTCACTAGCGGGGGTCCAAGAGACCCAGTACTTC. This codes for CASSSLAGVQETQYF.

The chain uses TRBV6-5 and TRBJ1-2; D gene ambiguous. The length of the CDR3 is 12 residues. Germline CDR1 and CDR2: MNHEY and SVGAGI. Trimming took 8 bases from V and 4 from J, leaving 11 bases between them. CDR3 sequence (DNA): TGTGCCAGCGTCTGGGCAGTCTATGGCTACACCTTC. It specifies CASVWAVYGYTF.

CDR3 sequence reads: CASSLGTDNSPLHF. The DNA for the CDR3 is TGCGCCAGCAGCCTCGGGACAGATAATTCACCCCTCCACTTT. This chain joins TRBV5-1 and TRBJ1-6, with TRBD1 identical over 7 bases. From germline, CDR1 is SGHRS and CDR2 YFSETQ. This CDR3 is built from 14 residues. V shed 4 bases and J 5 bases; nucleotides not matched to a gene: 3. Looking up the rest from reference TRBV5-1 and TRBJ1-6 gives the full variable domain: KAGVTQTPRYLIKTRGQQVTLSCSPISGHRSVSWYQQTPGQGLQFLFEYFSETQRNKGNFPGRFSGRQFSNSRSEMNVSTLELGDSALYLCASSLGTDNSPLHFGNGTRLTVT.

The chain joins TRBV6-6 to TRBJ1-2; TRBD1 agrees at 9 bases. The germline CDR1 and CDR2 sequences are MNHNY and SVGAGI (reference sequence). V lost 5 bases, J lost 4 bases, and 5 bases stayed unmatched. The CDR3 spans 14 residues. DNA of the CDR3: TGTGCCAGCAGTAACGGACAGGGGACCTATGGCTACACCTTC. It yields the protein CASSNGQGTYGYTF.

This rearrangement joins TRBV12-3 or TRBV12-4 to TRBJ2-1, with D maybe TRBD1 (6 bases). The length of the CDR3 is 13 residues. The V end lost 5 bases, the J end lost 10 bases, and 15 bases lay between the germline ends. Here the CDR3 reads CASSDTGLREQFF. As DNA, the CDR3 is TGTGCCAGCAGTGATACAGGGTTAAGGGAGCAGTTCTTC.

This clone occurred a few times. The chain links TRBV9 to TRBJ2-5, with 7 bases fitting TRBD2. Germline V lookup: CDR1 SGDLS, CDR2 YYNGEE. V lost 0 bases and J lost 1; bases outside the gene matches: 6. This CDR3 spans 16 amino acids. CDR3 loop: CASSVGTSRVQETQYF. Written as DNA, the CDR3 is TGTGCCAGCAGCGTAGGGACTAGTAGGGTCCAAGAGACCCAGTACTTC.

The CDR3 region is CASSRGQGIYGYTF. DNA of the CDR3: TGTGCCAGTAGTCGAGGCCAGGGTATCTATGGCTACACCTTC. The chain carries TRBV19 and TRBJ1-2; the D gene is possibly TRBD1 (5 bases). The CDR3 runs to 14 residues. Germline V CDR1 and CDR2: LNHDA, SQIVND (reference sequence). Trimming pared 5 bases from V and 4 bases from J, leaving 14 bases between.

The rearrangement uses TRBV15 and TRBJ1-3; D is ambiguous. Germline V gene sequence: CDR1 LNHNV, CDR2 YYDKDF (reference sequence). CDR3 length: 15 residues. The V gene lost 0 bases and the J gene lost 4 bases, with 10 bases spanning the gap. The CDR3 DNA reads as TGTGCCACCAGCAGAGACACCGGCCTGGGAAACACCATATATTTT. Translation gives CATSRDTGLGNTIYF. The whole variable domain, remainder taken from reference TRBV15 and TRBJ1-3, is DAMVIQNPRYQVTQFGKPVTLSCSQTLNHNVMYWYQQKSSQAPKLLFHYYDKDFNNEADTPDNFQSRRPNTSFCFLDIRSPGLGDTAMYLCATSRDTGLGNTIYFGEGSWLTVV.

The V gene is TRBV6-1, the J gene TRBJ2-4; D unresolved. V was trimmed by 1 base and J by 2 bases, leaving 12 bases between them. CDR1 and CDR2 (germline): MNHNS, SASEGT. The CDR3 runs to 16 residues. The CDR3 nucleotides read TGTGCCAGCAGTGAAGTCATTGGGAAACCCAAAAACATTCAGTACTTC. Protein sequence: CASSEVIGKPKNIQYF.

V usage is TRBV6-2 or TRBV6-3 and J usage is TRBJ1-2; a possible D gene is TRBD1 (6 bases). Germline V CDR1 and CDR2: MNHEY, SVGEGT. V was clipped by 4 bases and J by 4 bases, with 10 bases between them. This CDR3 is 13 amino acids long. CDR3 DNA: TGTGCCAGCAGTTCAACAGGGCTCTATGGCTACACCTTC. Residues: CASSSTGLYGYTF.

The V and J genes are TRBV27 and TRBJ1-5, with 7 bases matching TRBD1. After removal of 5 bases from V and 6 bases from J, the junction contained 4 bases not matched to a gene. Germline V gene sequence: CDR1 MNHEY, CDR2 SMNVEV (reference sequence). There are 13 residues in the CDR3. The CDR3 is CASSEQGSQPQHF. CDR3 DNA sequence: TGTGCCAGCAGTGAACAGGGGAGTCAGCCCCAGCATTTT.

Here the CDR3 reads CAISENDYGYTF. CDR3 nucleotides: TGTGCCATCAGTGAGAATGACTATGGCTACACCTTC. The rearrangement uses TRBV10-3 and TRBJ1-2, with unresolved D. V gave up 2 bases and J gave up 3 bases, with 4 bases separating them. CDR1 is ENHRY and CDR2 is SYGVKD in the germline V gene. This CDR3 has 12 amino acids.

The chain combines TRBV6-2 or TRBV6-3 with TRBJ2-4, with TRBD2 matching 10 bases. The CDR3 loop spans 16 amino acids. V gave up 6 bases and J gave up 0 bases; unmatched junction bases: 5. Per germline, CDR1 MNHEY and CDR2 SVGEGT. CDR3 nucleotide sequence: TGTGCCAGCAGCTCTAGCGGGAGCCTAGCCAAAAACATTCAGTACTTC. Protein product: CASSSSGSLAKNIQYF.

The chain carries TRBV25-1 and TRBJ2-7, with a possible D match to TRBD2 (6 bases). Looked up from germline, CDR1 is MGHDK and CDR2 is SYGVNS. Trimming took off 3 bases at V and 3 bases at J, with 15 bases between the two ends. The CDR3 spans 15 residues. The CDR3 sequence: CASSDTGLRDYEQYF. DNA of the CDR3: TGTGCCAGCAGTGATACAGGTTTGCGGGACTACGAGCAGTACTTC.

The chain employs TRBV19 and TRBJ1-6; D is ambiguous. The CDR3 length is 12 residues. Germline assignment: CDR1 LNHDA and CDR2 SQIVND (reference sequence). Trimming removed 5 bases from V and 6 bases from J, with 5 bases in between. CDR3 nucleotides: TGTGCCAGTAGTGCGCTTAATTCACCCCTCCACTTT. This gives the protein CASSALNSPLHF.

The CDR3 here is CASSMTGMNTEAFF. CDR3 DNA sequence: TGTGCCAGCAGCATGACAGGGATGAACACTGAAGCTTTCTTT. The V call is TRBV11-2, the J call TRBJ1-1, with TRBD1 matching over 7 bases. The V gene's germline CDR1 is SGHAT and CDR2 FQNNGV. V lost 5 bases, J lost 0 bases, and 3 bases stayed unmatched. This CDR3 comprises 14 residues.

The chain combines TRBV7-8 with TRBJ1-1; D is ambiguous. The V and J ends lost 8 bases and 7 bases respectively, with 14 bases between them. Germline V CDR1 and CDR2: SGHVS, FQNEAQ. The CDR3 is made up of 12 amino acids. CDR3 sequence: CASGRELGEAFF. CDR3 DNA sequence: TGTGCCAGCGGTCGAGAGTTGGGTGAAGCTTTCTTT.

The CDR3 region is CAISETDRFGVQYF. Written as DNA, the CDR3 is TGTGCCATCAGTGAAACGGACCGGTTCGGTGTGCAGTACTTC. This sequence joins TRBV10-3 and TRBJ2-7, with D uncertain. This CDR3 contains 14 residues. The germline V and J ends were trimmed by 3 bases and 9 bases, with 18 bases remaining between them. The V gene's germline CDR1 is ENHRY and CDR2 SYGVKD.

The chain joins TRBV18 to TRBJ2-7; 8 bases are shared with TRBD1. The length of the CDR3 is 15 residues. The V gene's germline CDR1 is KGHSH and CDR2 LQKENI. J lost 2 bases, V lost 2 bases, and 5 bases had no gene match. CDR3 in amino acids: CASSPGTGSTYEQYF. Written as DNA, the CDR3 is TGTGCCAGCTCACCAGGGACAGGTAGTACCTACGAGCAGTACTTC.